This T cell receptor beta chain came from a study of blood T cell repertoires in COVID-19. Losses at the gene ends were 1 base for V and 6 bases for J; bases not matched to a gene: 5. The germline V gene has CDR1 SGHDN and CDR2 FVKESK. The CDR3 consists of 15 residues. The assay was immunoSEQ multiplex PCR, and TCRdb's table has in-frame clones only and misses some. The sample contains 240,000 or so clones, 70% to 90% of which appear only once. V gene TRBV14 combines with J gene TRBJ2-1; 8 nucleotides line up with TRBD1. The sequence came from a man in his forties or fifties who had been exposed to COVID-19. Sequenced material: PBMCs or T cells enriched from blood (not recorded which). CDR3 sequence reads: CASSQGQGAFNEQFF. DNA of the CDR3: TGTGCCAGCAGCCAAGGTCAGGGGGCGTTCAATGAGCAGTTCTTC.